This record concerns one T cell receptor beta chain sequence. What antigen it recognizes has not been identified. Qualities for individual bases were not recorded, and no much larger clone is one base off. This specimen belongs to a study of OX40 agonist ivuxolimab in advanced cancers. Background for the entire study: Ivuxolimab was a fully human IgG2 agonistic monoclonal antibody targeting the costimulatory receptor OX40 (CD134). Intravenous ivuxolimab was administered to patients every 2 weeks at six dose levels: 0.01, 0.1, 0.3, 1.5, 3 and 10 mg/kg. Of the 52 patients in dose escalation, about 20 had hepatocellular carcinoma, approximately 15 had melanoma, 9 had renal cell carcinoma and 9 had head and neck cancer. The dose-escalation cohort was about 86% male with a mean age of approximately 59 years, ranging from roughly 20 to 80. Prior anti-PD-1, anti-PD-L1 or anti-CTLA-4 therapy was permitted, and approximately 42% of dose-escalation patients had received checkpoint inhibitors. Partial responses were achieved by three dose-escalation patients, of whom one had hepatocellular carcinoma and two had cutaneous melanoma. The purpose of peripheral TCRbeta sequencing was to test whether ivuxolimab changed TCR sequence diversity and led to clonal T-cell expansion. The paper describes the monotherapy dose-escalation part (N ≈ 49 patients) of the phase I trial of ivuxolimab.

Patients with autoimmune disease history or receiving systemic immunosuppression were excluded from the trial. Peripheral blood for TCR sequencing was collected from all dose cohorts at baseline, on cycle 4 day 1, and on cycle 7 day 1. The samples were drawn from a first-in-human, open-label, multicenter phase I dose-escalation trial of ivuxolimab. The trial enrolled adults with locally advanced or metastatic head and neck squamous cell, hepatocellular, melanoma or renal cell carcinoma. Before TCR sequencing, CD4+ and CD8+ T cells were separately sorted from peripheral blood. The investigation overall reported the following: At doses of 0.1 to 3.0 mg/kg, clonal expansion of both CD4+ and CD8+ blood T cells was observed from baseline to week 6. Low levels of normalized T-cell clonal expansion were also seen in some nonresponding patients. In the 0.1-3.0 mg/kg groups, partial responders had among the lowest normalized peripheral clonal expansion, particularly in CD8+ T cells. The antigen specificity of the clonally expanded peripheral T cells was not determined. After ivuxolimab, more expanded clones were found on average in CD8+ T cells than in CD4+ T cells.

To sequence the TCRbeta CDR3 region, genomic DNA was isolated from the sorted cells. The immunoSEQ Assay was used to sequence the TCRbeta CDR3 regions. TCRdb took this table from immuneACCESS and kept in-frame rearrangements with V and J called. Such tables lack part of the clones; where checked against another copy, unresolved V genes explain under half of the gap, and the rest is unexplained. In this sample the table shows about 26,000 clones, around 82% of which occur a single time. Together, the top ten hold around 10% of the sample. The CDR3 goes from the cysteine to the phenylalanine over 13 residues. Left in the record is the CDR3 DNA by itself, 39 bases read in frame from the first base. Compared with germline, V lacks 5 bases and J lacks 3 bases; bases without a gene match: 1. CDR1 and CDR2, looked up from the germline V gene (reference sequence), are LNHNV and YYDKDF.

The sequencing used CD4+ or CD8+ T cells sorted from blood, collected in a trial of the OX40 agonist ivuxolimab. The sequence links TRBV15 to TRBJ1-1, and TRBD1 aligns with 9 junction nucleotides. The clonotype originates from an adult with an advanced solid tumor such as melanoma, head and neck, liver or kidney cancer. Here the CDR3 is given as CATSGTGYTEAFF. The nucleotide sequence reads as follows: TGTGCCACCAGCGGGACAGGGTACACTGAAGCTTTCTTT.